The rows below give T cell receptor beta chains drawn from one sample of a study of control samples from healthy donors and cancer patients. TCRdb's copy holds only in-frame clones and misses some; the assay was immunoSEQ multiplex PCR. This repertoire includes roughly 190,000 clones. What was sequenced was blood. Source of these receptors: a woman aged 30 to 39 in good health. Each CDR3 is given with its conserved first and last residue. A D gene is named only where the DNA matches it firmly.

TRBJ2-5 TRBV4-1 . CASSQEGGQETQYF TGCGCCAGCAGCCAAGAAGGGGGTCAAGAGACCCAGTACTTC
TRBJ2-1 TRBV7-3 TRBD2 CASSLRVPASGGAPYNEQFF TGTGCCAGCAGCTTAAGAGTGCCGGCTAGCGGGGGGGCCCCCTACAATGAGCAGTTCTTC
TRBJ1-5 TRBV4-1 . CASSQYGGEGKPQHF TGCGCCAGCAGCCAATACGGGGGCGAGGGGAAGCCCCAGCATTTT
TRBJ1-2 TRBV24-1 . CATSAQTGPYGYTF TGTGCCACCAGTGCTCAGACAGGACCCTATGGCTACACCTTC
TRBJ1-2 TRBV5-6 . CASSSRGALTGANYGYTF TGTGCCAGCAGCAGCAGGGGTGCCTTGACAGGCGCTAACTATGGCTACACCTTC
TRBJ1-1 TRBV19 TRBD1 CASSIGQGRTEAFF TGTGCCAGTAGTATAGGACAGGGGCGCACTGAAGCTTTCTTT
TRBJ1-6 TRBV19 TRBD1 CASSILGGTGYSPLHF TGTGCCAGTAGTATTCTAGGAGGGACAGGGTATTCACCCCTCCACTTT
TRBJ1-1 TRBV6-5 . CASRVGGNTEAFF TGTGCCAGCAGGGTAGGGGGGAACACTGAAGCTTTCTTT
TRBJ2-3 TRBV5-6 TRBD2 CASSTTSGYTDTQYF TGTGCCAGCAGTACGACTAGCGGGTACACAGATACGCAGTATTTT
TRBJ1-1 TRBV7-2 . CASSLVARANTEAFF TGTGCCAGCAGCTTAGTCGCCAGGGCGAACACTGAAGCTTTCTTT
TRBJ1-2 TRBV19 . CASSATRNYGYTF TGTGCCAGTAGTGCGACAAGAAACTATGGCTACACCTTC
TRBJ1-1 TRBV28 TRBD1 CASSSFPTGLMNTEAFF TGTGCCAGCAGTTCTTTTCCGACAGGGTTGATGAACACTGAAGCTTTCTTT